This is a list of T cell receptor beta chains from one sample in a study of regulatory T cells in long-lasting Graves disease. TCRdb recomputed calls from the multiplex PCR reads with MiXCR, one row per CDR3 protein. This sample yields roughly 610,000 distinct CDR3 sequences, of which 15% to 20% are seen a single time; about 17% belongs to the top ten. These data were also reused for a study on T cells in Graves' hyperthyroidism and ophthalmopathy.

This specimen consisted of peripheral blood mononuclear cells (PBMCs), obtained at new diagnosis, from a patient treated with antithyroid drugs. The receptors come from a woman aged 25 to 39 with Graves disease. Both conserved end residues are part of each CDR3. D genes are given only for firm matches. Clone size appears in some rows only: once, few, many, or a class for an expanded clone.

cdr3_nt	cdr3_aa	v_call	j_call	clone_size	d_call
TGTGCCAGCAGCCAATCTAGCCGGGAGACCCAGTACTTC	CASSQSSRETQYF	TRBV3-1	TRBJ2-5	many	.
TGTGCCAGCAGGCTGTCCCTTAACCAGCCCCAGCATTTT	CASRLSLNQPQHF	TRBV12-3/TRBV12-4	TRBJ1-5	many	.
TGCGCCAGCAGCTTGGGGACAGGAGTCTACGAGCAGTACTTC	CASSLGTGVYEQYF	TRBV5-1	TRBJ2-7	.	TRBD1
TGTGCCAGCAGAAGGGGGTCTGGAAACACCATATATTTT	CASRRGSGNTIYF	TRBV6-1	TRBJ1-3	many	.
TGTGCCAGCAGCTACTCCAGGGTAGGGGGTCAGCCCCAGCATTTT	CASSYSRVGGQPQHF	TRBV6-5	TRBJ1-5	many	.
TGTGCCAGCAGAACCGTAGCGGGGCATACGCAGTATTTT	CASRTVAGHTQYF	TRBV27	TRBJ2-3	few	TRBD2
TGTGCCAGTACCTCTCCGGACAGGGGGTCGGGGGCCAACGTCCTGACTTTC	CASTSPDRGSGANVLTF	TRBV19	TRBJ2-6	few	TRBD1
TGTGCCAGCAGTCCAGCAGGGGGTAACTATGGCTACACCTTC	CASSPAGGNYGYTF	TRBV12-3/TRBV12-4	TRBJ1-2	many	TRBD1
TGTGCCAGCAGTCAACAGACTAGCGGGAAGGGCTACGAGCAGTACTTC	CASSQQTSGKGYEQYF	TRBV12-3/TRBV12-4	TRBJ2-7	.	TRBD2
TGTGCCAGCAGTTTAGGACAGTCCTACAATGGGCAGTTCTTC	CASSLGQSYNGQFF	TRBV27	TRBJ2-1	.	.
TGTGCCAGCAGCTTAGTTGGGACTAGCGGGAGCATCTATGAGCAGTTCTTC	CASSLVGTSGSIYEQFF	TRBV7-6	TRBJ2-1	.	TRBD2
TGTGCCAGCAGTTGGAAGAGGGGGATCACAGATACGCAGTATTTT	CASSWKRGITDTQYF	TRBV6-2/TRBV6-3	TRBJ2-3	many	.
TGTGCCAGCAGCTCGGGCCAGGCGCTCCTTGAAGCTTTCTTT	CASSSGQALLEAFF	TRBV13	TRBJ1-1	few	.
TGCAGTGCTAGGATTAGCGGGGGGCGGAGTGGAGAGACCCAGTACTTC	CSARISGGRSGETQYF	TRBV20-1	TRBJ2-5	.	TRBD2
TGCGCCAGCGGAAGGACTAGCGGGAGCGCCGAGGAGCTGTTTTTT	CASGRTSGSAEELFF	TRBV5-1	TRBJ2-2	.	TRBD2
TGTGCCAGCAGCCAAGAAGGGTTCCGGCAGCCCCAGCATTTT	CASSQEGFRQPQHF	TRBV3-1	TRBJ1-5	many	.
TGTGCCAGCAGTTCCCTAACGGAGGCCGAGGTCACAGATACGCAGTATTTT	CASSSLTEAEVTDTQYF	TRBV27	TRBJ2-3	many	.
TGTGCCAGCAGCTCGCAAATGGAAGCGGATGGCCACACCTTC	CASSSQMEADGHTF	TRBV5-6	TRBJ1-2	.	.
TGCGCCAGCAGCGCAAGTCAAGAGACCCAGTACTTC	CASSASQETQYF	TRBV5-1	TRBJ2-5	few	.
TGCGCCAGCAGCTTGAGGGGAATAGGAGATACGCAGTATTTT	CASSLRGIGDTQYF	TRBV5-1	TRBJ2-3	.	.
TGTGCCAGCTCCTTTGCGGCGGGTACCACCGGGACAGGGTTTCGCGAGCAGTACTTC	CASSFAAGTTGTGFREQYF	TRBV11-2	TRBJ2-7	many	TRBD1
TGTGCCAGCAGTGCGGCGGGACAGGGCTCTATACATGGCTACACCTTC	CASSAAGQGSIHGYTF	TRBV28	TRBJ1-2	many	TRBD1
TGTGCCAGCAGCCAAATACTCCGAGCTGAGCAGTTCTTC	CASSQILRAEQFF	TRBV14	TRBJ2-1	many	.
TGCAGCGTTGACACCCCGAGGACACAGGTTGAAGCTTTCTTT	CSVDTPRTQVEAFF	TRBV29-1	TRBJ1-1	many	.
TGTGCCAGCAGCTTAGCGCGCCTGGGGGGCGAGCAGTACTTC	CASSLARLGGEQYF	TRBV7-2	TRBJ2-7	many	.
TGTGCCAGCAGTCCGACTACAGGGGGCATGCACTTC	CASSPTTGGMHF	TRBV27	TRBJ2-7	many	TRBD1
TGTGCCAGCTCGGGGGACAGAGATTCTAGCACAGATACGCAGTATTTT	CASSGDRDSSTDTQYF	TRBV2	TRBJ2-3	many	.
TGTGCCAGCAGTTTGGGACAGGGTATTTCTGGCTACACCTTC	CASSLGQGISGYTF	TRBV28	TRBJ1-2	few	TRBD1
TGTGCCAGCAGCTTAGCGGCCCCGACTGAAGCTTTCTTT	CASSLAAPTEAFF	TRBV7-9	TRBJ1-1	many	.
TGTGCCAGCAGCTTTGGGGCAGGGGAAAAAGAAAAACTGTTTTTT	CASSFGAGEKEKLFF	TRBV13	TRBJ1-4	.	.
TGCGCCAGCAGCTTGGCCCAAACAGGGTTAATCAATGAGCAGTTCTTC	CASSLAQTGLINEQFF	TRBV5-1	TRBJ2-1	once	.
TGTGCCAGCAGGGTTGGGTACATCACTGAAGCTTTCTTT	CASRVGYITEAFF	TRBV28	TRBJ1-1	many	.
TGTGCCACAGAAGGGGACGTTGTTGGGGAGCAGTACTTC	CATEGDVVGEQYF	TRBV15	TRBJ2-7	many	.
TGTGCCAGCAGCTTAGAATATGGGGCAGATACGCAGTATTTT	CASSLEYGADTQYF	TRBV11-2	TRBJ2-3	many	.
TGCAGTGCTAGAGATAAGGCGGGAGGGCCGGACGAGCAGTACTTC	CSARDKAGGPDEQYF	TRBV20-1	TRBJ2-7	.	TRBD2
TGTGCCAGCAGCCAAAATTCCGGGTTATATCGCTACACCTTC	CASSQNSGLYRYTF	TRBV16	TRBJ1-2	.	.
TGCAGTGCGGGAGGGGCGCAGGGATTCACAGATACGCAGTATTTT	CSAGGAQGFTDTQYF	TRBV20-1	TRBJ2-3	many	TRBD2
TGTGCCAGCAGCGTAGAAGGTAGCGGGAGTCCCTACAATGAGCAGTTCTTC	CASSVEGSGSPYNEQFF	TRBV9	TRBJ2-1	.	TRBD2
TGTGCCAGCAGCTCGGCAGGGTCGTACGAGCAGTACTTC	CASSSAGSYEQYF	TRBV7-3	TRBJ2-7	many	.
TGTGCCAGCGCCCTTCGGGGCGGGAGTATCTACGAGCAGTACTTC	CASALRGGSIYEQYF	TRBV7-3	TRBJ2-7	many	TRBD2
TGTGCCAGCAGTTACTCCGGGCTAGCGGGAATAGAGCAGTTCTTC	CASSYSGLAGIEQFF	TRBV6-9	TRBJ2-1	.	TRBD2
TGTGCCAGCATGGGGGAAGGGAAGGGAGCCCAGCATTTT	CASMGEGKGAQHF	TRBV2	TRBJ1-5	many	.
TGTGCCAGCGCCTCCCAGCGGAGTTTTGATAGCAATCAGCCCCAGCATTTT	CASASQRSFDSNQPQHF	TRBV27	TRBJ1-5	few	.
TGTGCCAGCTCAAGGGGACAGGGCCGCCAAGAGACCCAGTACTTC	CASSRGQGRQETQYF	TRBV18	TRBJ2-5	few	TRBD1
TGTGCCAGCAGCTTAGAAGGGGGACTAGGCGTCGGTGACCAGTACTTC	CASSLEGGLGVGDQYF	TRBV11-3	TRBJ2-5	.	TRBD2
TGTGCCAGCGTTAGCTCCTACAATGAGCAGTTCTTC	CASVSSYNEQFF	TRBV14	TRBJ2-1	few	.
TGTGCCAGCAGTCGTGGACTAGCGGGTGTCGGGTACTTC	CASSRGLAGVGYF	TRBV28	TRBJ2-4	few	TRBD2
TGCGCCAGCAGCTTCCCTTCGGGTTGGAACGAGCAGTACTTC	CASSFPSGWNEQYF	TRBV5-1	TRBJ2-7	few	.
TGTGCCAGCGCGGCAAGCTCCTACGAGCAGTACTTC	CASAASSYEQYF	TRBV6-1	TRBJ2-7	many	.
TGTGCCAGCAGCTGGAGACTAGCGGGAGAGCAGTTCTTC	CASSWRLAGEQFF	TRBV5-5	TRBJ2-1	few	TRBD2
TGTGCCTGGAGTGTAGGGGGGGGGCGCAGACTAGCGGAGCCCCCCTACGAGCAGTACTTC	CAWSVGGGRRLAEPPYEQYF	TRBV30	TRBJ2-7	few	TRBD2
TGCGCCAGCAGCGGAATGACAGGAAATGAGCAGTTCTTC	CASSGMTGNEQFF	TRBV5-1	TRBJ2-1	.	.